This TCR beta chain was identified in a study of control samples from healthy donors and cancer patients. The CDR3 covers 18 residues. V was clipped by 5 bases and J by 4 bases, with 24 bases between them. Germline assignment: CDR1 MNHNY and CDR2 SVGAGI (reference sequence). TCRdb keeps only in-frame clones here, not all; method: immunoSEQ multiplex PCR. The sample lists roughly 150,000 clones, roughly 92% occurring once. The clonotype comes from a man aged 50 to 59 in good health. The sequenced material came from blood. The chain links TRBV6-6 to TRBJ1-3; no clear D gene. The CDR3 region has the DNA TGTGCCAGCAGTCCCCGGGCTTTATTTCATTTCTGGGGAAACACCATATATTTT. This codes for CASSPRALFHFWGNTIYF.